This note documents a single TCR beta chain sequence. Its binding antigen is unknown. The record has no base qualities; no much larger clone is one base away. This record belongs to a study of blood T cell repertoires in COVID-19 (dated by TCRdb to the early 2020s). Regarding the complete study: Samples covering the acute and convalescent phases of COVID-19 were provided by collaborators in the United States, Italy and Spain. The repertoires were released in a freely available public database meant as a resource for research on the immune response to SARS-CoV-2. Samples were obtained from the ongoing ImmuneRACE study (first 160 participants) and from approximately 1,200 subjects provided by 6 global collaborators. The prospective study material was composed of cDNA or gDNA derived from T cells, B-cell-depleted T cells, or PBMCs. Nearly every sample came with metadata listing a de-identified subject ID, COVID-19 status, age in years and sex. Where available, HLA class I and class II types were taken from metadata supplied by the sample provider and were not determined by assay-based typing. The dataset comprised deeply sampled blood TCRbeta repertoires from subjects exposed to, actively infected with, or recovered from COVID-19. Overall study outcomes, separate from this receptor: Clinical and demographic metadata were provided uncurated, with the amount varying by source and participant.

In the prospective study, participants were roughly 18 to 95 years old, resided in about two dozen geographic areas of the United States, and were enrolled through a virtual design. In the prospective study, participants were assigned to cohorts based on the clinical history participants reported in a screening survey and a study questionnaire. For ImmuneRACE Cohort 3, a participant was defined as recovered based on two consecutive negative NP/OP PCR tests, clearance by a healthcare professional, or resolution of symptoms. Each participant in the prospective study had whole blood, serum and a nasopharyngeal or oropharyngeal swab collected by mobile phlebotomists. Prospective study participants could optionally give additional blood draws and questionnaires over an approximately two-month period. Before DNA extraction, prospective study blood samples were shipped either frozen or at room temperature.

TCRbeta CDR3 regions were amplified from genomic DNA by means of the immunoSEQ Assay, a bias-controlled multiplex PCR. The study's processing was this. Nucleated cell counts per sample were estimated from amplification of reference gene primers within the assay. To quantify the absolute abundance of each unique TCRbeta CDR3 rearrangement, sequence reads were collapsed and filtered. For each sample, productive Simpson clonality was calculated by taking the square root of Simpson's diversity index across productive rearrangements. Here the immuneACCESS table is served through TCRdb, limited to in-frame sequences with V and J called. Missing clones are a known gap in these copies; in checked studies unresolved V genes cover under half, and the rest lacks a known reason. For V, J and clone size, that table is used; D and trimming come from the DNA. The sample table lists around 200,000 clones, 85% of them with a count of one. The ten biggest clones cover roughly a sixth of the sample.

The germline V gene yields SGHRS for CDR1 and YFSETQ for CDR2. The junction carries 7 bases between V and J, which are trimmed by 0 bases and 1 base respectively. The CDR3 goes from the cysteine to the phenylalanine over 14 residues. The kept DNA is CDR3 alone, 42 bases in frame from the first base. Input material: PBMCs or T cells enriched from blood (not recorded which). This clonotype originated in a man between 40 and 49 years old who had recovered from COVID-19. The rearrangement joined TRBV5-1 to TRBJ2-5; TRBD2 is perhaps the D gene, given 5 matching bases. In nucleotides, the sequence is TGCGCCAGCAGCTTGGGCGGGTTCCAAGAGACCCAGTACTTC. Its product reads: CASSLGGFQETQYF. Outside the CDR3, residues come from the reference TRBV5-1 and TRBJ2-5 proteins, so the full variable domain is: KAGVTQTPRYLIKTRGQQVTLSCSPISGHRSVSWYQQTPGQGLQFLFEYFSETQRNKGNFPGRFSGRQFSNSRSEMNVSTLELGDSALYLCASSLGGFQETQYFGPGTRLLVL.